The 26 T cell receptor beta chains below all came from one sample that was sequenced in a study of shared clonotypes between healthy human individuals. Profiled with immunoSEQ multiplex PCR; TCRdb holds only in-frame clones, not every one. The table records about a million clones, around 77% of them present only once. The sequencing input was memory CD4+ T cells from PBMCs. The subset denotes: CD45RA-negative fraction. The receptor set was obtained from a man younger than 35 in good health. Some clones in this sample may be carry-over from other donors' samples.

The gene calls are TRBV5-6 and TRBJ2-5; 13 bases agree with TRBD2. V lost 4 bases to trimming and J lost 5 bases; unmatched junction nucleotides: 2. Germline V gene lookup returns CDR1 SGHDT and CDR2 YYEEEE. The CDR3 has 14 residues. The CDR3: CASSPTSGRETQYF. The CDR3, as DNA: TGTGCCAGCAGCCCGACTAGCGGGAGGGAGACCCAGTACTTC.

This clone was detected once. The chain combines TRBV7-9 with TRBJ2-3; the match to TRBD1 covers 7 bases. CDR1 and CDR2 (germline): SEHNR, FQNEAQ (reference sequence). This CDR3 spans 17 amino acids. The ends lost 4 bases at V and 2 bases at J; junction bases unmatched: 12. CDR3 residues: CASSSNRDRGYTDTQYF. The CDR3 DNA is TGTGCCAGCAGCTCAAACCGGGACAGAGGTTACACAGATACGCAGTATTTT.

This clone appeared once. An end of the junction does not agree with germline; a read error may underlie this. Other DNA sequences in this sample translate to the same CDR3. The chain recombines TRBV5-4 with TRBJ1-1, with D unresolved. This CDR3 comprises 13 residues. Germline V gives CDR1 SGHNT, CDR2 YYREEE (reference sequence). As DNA, the CDR3 is TGCGCCAGCAGCTCTGAAGCGAACACTGAAGCTTTCTTT. This codes for CASSSEANTEAFF.

This clone was counted between two and nine times. This same CDR3 is encoded by further DNA sequences in the sample. The V and J genes are TRBV6-5 and TRBJ1-5; possibly TRBD1 for D (6 bases). Germline lookup yields CDR1 MNHEY and CDR2 SVGAGI. This CDR3 region has 16 residues. V lost 2 bases, J lost 7 bases, and 18 bases lay in between. CDR3 in DNA: TGTGCCAGCAGTTACCGACAGGTCCGATTGGGGCAGCCCCAGCATTTT. Translation: CASSYRQVRLGQPQHF.

This clone was detected only a few times. V is TRBV5-1 and J is TRBJ2-3, with 14 nucleotides matching TRBD2. This CDR3 region has 20 residues. With 5 bases clipped from V and 3 bases from J, the junction kept 17 bases outside the gene matches. CDR1 is SGHRS and CDR2 is YFSETQ in the germline V gene. The CDR3: CASSSVVPGTSGSLTDTQYF. The DNA for the CDR3 is TGCGCCAGCAGTAGTGTAGTGCCCGGGACTAGCGGGAGCCTGACAGATACGCAGTATTTT.

A note on this clone: The identical CDR3 is also encoded by other nucleotide sequences in the sample. V is TRBV9 and J is TRBJ2-3; D is unresolved. V lost 0 bases, J lost 3 bases, and 5 bases lay in between. There are 13 residues in the CDR3. Germline V gene sequence: CDR1 SGDLS, CDR2 YYNGEE. Here the CDR3 DNA reads TGTGCCAGCAGCGTAGCTGGGACAGATACGCAGTATTTT. This translates into CASSVAGTDTQYF.

J is TRBJ2-7 and V is TRBV25-1; tentative D call: TRBD2 (7 bases). Germline lookup yields CDR1 MGHDK and CDR2 SYGVNS. The CDR3 consists of 16 residues. Trimming pared 6 bases from V and 4 bases from J, leaving 22 bases between. CDR3 sequence: CASSASAGASGYEQYF. The CDR3 DNA reads as TGTGCCAGCAGCGCGTCTGCGGGGGCGTCTGGGTACGAGCAGTACTTC.

Ten or more counts support this clone. The V call is TRBV7-2, the J call TRBJ2-5; D may correspond to TRBD1 or TRBD2 (5 bases each). The V end was cut by 6 bases, the J end by 1 base, with 18 bases between. The length of the CDR3 is 16 residues. Germline values: CDR1 SGHTA, CDR2 FQGNSA. In nucleotides, the CDR3 is TGTGCCAGCAGGCCCGGTGGGGGAGAACTCCAAGAGACCCAGTACTTC. Its translation is CASRPGGGELQETQYF.

On this clone itself: Other nucleotide sequences in the sample specify the same CDR3. The chain employs TRBV29-1 and TRBJ1-1, with D possibly matching TRBD1 (5 bases). Germline V CDR1 and CDR2: SQVTM, ANQGSEA. This CDR3 contains 12 residues. V was trimmed by 3 bases and J by 11 bases, leaving 16 bases between them. The CDR3 spells CSVEADSLEAFF. CDR3 in DNA: TGCAGCGTTGAGGCCGACAGCCTCGAGGCTTTCTTT. The variable domain in full, completed from reference TRBV29-1 and TRBJ1-1, reads SAVISQKPSRDICQRGTSLTIQCQVDSQVTMMFWYRQQPGQSLTLIATANQGSEATYESGFVIDKFPISRPNLTFSTLTVSNMSPEDSSIYLCSVEADSLEAFFGQGTRLTVV.

This clone was counted between two and nine times. The chain is built from TRBV2 and TRBJ1-5, with D uncertain. Trimming pared 5 bases from V and 6 bases from J, leaving 17 bases between. CDR1 is SNHLY, CDR2 FYNNEI, per germline. This CDR3 spans 15 amino acids. The CDR3 DNA sequence: TGTGCCAGCAGTTCCGAGGGCGCGGTTGGTCAGCCCCAGCATTTT. Translated: CASSSEGAVGQPQHF.

The chain uses TRBV28 and TRBJ2-7; TRBD1 matches 7 bases. The CDR3 length is 13 residues. CDR1 is MDHEN and CDR2 is SYDVKM in the germline V gene. J gave up 2 bases and V 5 bases, and 3 bases lay outside the gene matches. In DNA, the CDR3 is TGTGCCAGCAGTGAGGGGGCTGCCTACGAGCAGTACTTC. Its protein is CASSEGAAYEQYF.

CDR3 DNA: TGTGCCATCCGGTCAGGGGGCTCTGGAAACACCATATATTTT. This translates into CAIRSGGSGNTIYF. The genes are TRBV10-3 and TRBJ1-3; the match to TRBD1 covers 7 bases. Germline CDR1 and CDR2: ENHRY and SYGVKD. This CDR3 is built from 14 residues. The V segment lost 8 bases and the J segment 0 bases; nucleotides outside the gene matches: 4.

This clone was seen repeatedly, ten times or more. This chain uses TRBV28 with TRBJ1-5; maybe TRBD1 (6 bases). Trimming stripped 2 bases from V and 5 bases from J, with 10 bases between. The CDR3 totals 14 residues. CDR1 and CDR2 from the germline V gene are MDHEN and SYDVKM. As DNA, the CDR3 is TGTGCCAGCAGTTTAGGGGACAACTATCAGCCCCAGCATTTT. Amino acids: CASSLGDNYQPQHF.

This clone was seen ten or more times. The chain carries TRBV5-1 and TRBJ1-1, with D tentatively TRBD1 (5 bases). Germline lookup yields CDR1 SGHRS and CDR2 YFSETQ. This CDR3 region has 14 residues. Trimming pared 3 bases from V and 1 base from J, leaving 10 bases between. Written as DNA, the CDR3 is TGCGCCAGCAGCTCCCCGCAGGGGAACACTGAAGCTTTCTTT. It specifies CASSSPQGNTEAFF.

V is TRBV5-1 and J is TRBJ1-1; D is uncertain. Germline CDR1 is SGHRS and CDR2 is YFSETQ. This CDR3 contains 14 residues. Trimming removed 1 base at V and 3 bases at J, with 10 bases between. For the CDR3, the DNA is TGCGCCAGCAGCTTGTTCAACGAAGACACTGAAGCTTTCTTT. Its protein product is CASSLFNEDTEAFF.

The genes are TRBV12-5 and TRBJ2-6; D perhaps matches TRBD1 (6 bases). The CDR3 consists of 16 residues. Looked up from germline, CDR1 is LGHNT and CDR2 is FRNRAP. V was trimmed by 1 base and J by 2 bases, leaving 9 bases between them. The CDR3 protein is CASGLGGTTGANVLTF. CDR3 coding DNA: TGTGCTAGTGGTTTGGGGGGGACAACTGGGGCCAACGTCCTGACTTTC.

V gene TRBV7-3 combines with J gene TRBJ2-5; no definite D call. The CDR3 has 14 amino acids. The germline CDR1 and CDR2 sequences are SGHTA and FQGTGA. V was pared by 2 bases and J by 2 bases, with 9 bases between. Here the CDR3 reads CASSLGAKQETQYF. DNA of the CDR3: TGTGCCAGCAGCTTAGGCGCTAAACAAGAGACCCAGTACTTC. The entire variable domain, with the rest obtained from reference TRBV7-3 and TRBJ2-5, is as follows: GAGVSQTPSNKVTEKGKYVELRCDPISGHTALYWYRQSLGQGPEFLIYFQGTGAADDSGLPNDRFFAVRPEGSVSTLKIQRTERGDSAVYLCASSLGAKQETQYFGPGTRLLVL.

Only one count was recorded for this clone. The CDR3 region is CASSSTVDDTEAFF. The DNA for the CDR3 is TGTGCCAGCTCATCCACGGTGGATGACACTGAAGCTTTCTTT. The genes are TRBV18 and TRBJ1-1; no clear D. V was trimmed by 5 bases and J by 3 bases, leaving 13 bases between them. CDR1 KGHSH and CDR2 LQKENI come from the germline V gene. The CDR3 has 14 amino acids.

The V call is TRBV19, the J call TRBJ1-2, with a tentative D call TRBD1 (5 bases). The CDR3 totals 13 residues. Germline V lookup: CDR1 LNHDA, CDR2 SQIVND (reference sequence). V dropped 4 bases and J dropped 2 bases, with 8 bases sitting between them. In nucleotides, the CDR3 is TGTGCCAGTAGTAGGGGGACGAACTATGGCTACACCTTC. It is translated as CASSRGTNYGYTF.

J is TRBJ1-2 and V is TRBV7-2, with 8 positions matching TRBD1. The length of the CDR3 is 14 residues. J gave up 5 bases and V 3 bases, and 5 bases lay outside the gene matches. Germline V gene lookup returns CDR1 SGHTA and CDR2 FQGNSA. In DNA, the CDR3 is TGTGCCAGCAGCTTTGGACAGGGAGCTTATGGCTACACCTTC. Protein product: CASSFGQGAYGYTF.

A few counts support this clone. J is TRBJ2-2 and V is TRBV7-9, with D unresolved. This CDR3 has 15 amino acids. V was shortened by 5 bases and J by 5 bases, with 15 bases between the two germline ends. Germline lookup yields CDR1 SEHNR and CDR2 FQNEAQ (reference sequence). The CDR3 here is CASSPAPSTTGELFF. The CDR3 DNA is TGTGCCAGCAGCCCCGCCCCCTCTACGACCGGGGAGCTGTTTTTT.

This rearrangement joins TRBV28 to TRBJ2-5; 7 positions agree with TRBD2. Germline V gene data show CDR1 as MDHEN and CDR2 as SYDVKM. The V gene end was trimmed by 4 bases and the J gene end by 0 bases; junction bases not matched to a gene: 8. The CDR3 is 16 residues long. In nucleotides, the CDR3 is TGTGCCAGCAGTTCGGGCGGGAGAGGGGACCAAGAGACCCAGTACTTC. Amino acids: CASSSGGRGDQETQYF.

In the case of this clone: The CDR3 does not close with the conserved phenylalanine or tryptophan, likely indicating a read error. The chain employs TRBV9 and TRBJ2-7, with 7 bases matching TRBD2. Trimming cost V 6 bases and J 6 bases; bases outside gene matches: 12. The CDR3 is 14 residues long. CDR1 SGDLS and CDR2 YYNGEE come from the germline V gene. The CDR3 coding sequence is TGTGCCAGCAACGAGGGGCTAGCGGAGGGCGAGCAGTACCTC. Its protein product is CASNEGLAEGEQYL.

This chain connects TRBV5-1 to TRBJ2-1; perhaps TRBD1 as D (6 bases). Per germline, CDR1 SGHRS and CDR2 YFSETQ. There are 18 residues in the CDR3. V shed 1 base and J shed 5 bases, with 22 bases lying between them. The chain's CDR3 is CASSLRSRGVWGHNEQFF. In DNA form, the CDR3 reads TGCGCCAGCAGCTTGAGGTCCCGGGGTGTGTGGGGGCACAATGAGCAGTTCTTC.

This rearrangement joins TRBV28 to TRBJ1-2, with D possibly being TRBD1 (5 bases). V gave up 2 bases and J gave up 8 bases, with 21 bases separating them. CDR1 is MDHEN and CDR2 is SYDVKM in the germline V gene. CDR3 length: 16 residues. CDR3 in amino acids: CASSLIRAGNRVGYTF. The CDR3 DNA follows: TGTGCCAGCAGTTTAATCAGGGCAGGGAATAGAGTCGGCTACACCTTC.

The V gene is TRBV6-6, the J gene TRBJ2-1; 8 bases are shared with TRBD1. The CDR3 length is 15 residues. V lost 8 bases to trimming and J lost 4 bases; unmatched junction nucleotides: 10. The germline V gene has CDR1 MNHNY and CDR2 SVGAGI (reference sequence). The CDR3 DNA follows: TGTGCCAGCTCCCGGACAGGGTTGCGGTACAATGAGCAGTTCTTC. Translating it yields CASSRTGLRYNEQFF.